Each of the 11 T cell receptor beta chains below was sequenced from the same sample in a study of blood T cell repertoires in COVID-19 (TCRdb year 2020). Library construction relied on the immunoSEQ multiplex PCR assay. The clones in this table, taken by TCRdb from immuneACCESS, are in-frame only. Not every clone is retained; where verified, under half of the shortfall comes from an unresolved V gene, and the cause of the rest is unknown. This sample gives about 220,000 clones in total; 86% of them show up just once. The ten biggest clones cover less than 4.5% of the sample. The sample consisted of PBMCs or T cells enriched from blood (not recorded which). The origin of the receptors is a middle-aged woman with acute COVID-19.

V gene TRBV30 combines with J gene TRBJ2-5; D might be TRBD1 (5 bases). CDR3 length equals 15 residues. V was pared by 4 bases and J by 1 base, with 16 bases between. The V gene's germline CDR1 is GTSNPN and CDR2 SVGIG (reference sequence). The CDR3 DNA reads as TGTGCCTGGACCCCCGGACGGACAAGCCAAGAGACCCAGTACTTC. It translates to CAWTPGRTSQETQYF.

J is TRBJ2-3 and V is TRBV18, with 10 nucleotides matching TRBD2. CDR3 size: 17 residues. J lost 0 bases, V lost 0 bases, and 3 bases had no gene match. Germline V gives CDR1 KGHSH, CDR2 LQKENI. The CDR3 sequence: CASSPPIAGGSTDTQYF. In DNA form, the CDR3 reads TGTGCCAGCTCACCACCGATAGCGGGGGGAAGCACAGATACGCAGTATTTT.

In this sample, this clone turned up once. The chain uses TRBV15 and TRBJ2-7, with D possibly being TRBD2 (6 bases). The V gene lost 0 bases and the J gene lost 8 bases, with 14 bases spanning the gap. The germline CDR1 and CDR2 sequences are LNHNV and YYDKDF (reference sequence). CDR3 length: 14 residues. For the CDR3, the DNA is TGTGCCACCAGCAGAGATTCTGGCGGGATGCAGCAGTACTTC. It codes for CATSRDSGGMQQYF.

This rearrangement joins TRBV5-1 to TRBJ2-1; 7 bases are shared with TRBD2. CDR1 SGHRS and CDR2 YFSETQ come from the germline V gene. The CDR3 consists of 16 residues. V lost 2 bases, J lost 0 bases, and 5 bases stayed unmatched. The CDR3 DNA sequence: TGCGCCAGCAGCTTTAGGGCGGGGGTCTCCTACAATGAGCAGTTCTTC. Its translation: CASSFRAGVSYNEQFF.

The chain is built from TRBV19 and TRBJ2-3; 10 nucleotides agree with TRBD1. Germline CDR1 is LNHDA and CDR2 is SQIVND (reference sequence). This CDR3 comprises 16 residues. V shed 6 bases and J 4 bases; nucleotides not matched to a gene: 10. CDR3 coding DNA: TGTGCCAGTAGCAACCCTCCGGGACAGGGGTCAGATACGCAGTATTTT. Amino acids: CASSNPPGQGSDTQYF.

This rearrangement joins TRBV10-2 to TRBJ2-7, with 11 nucleotides matching TRBD2. Germline V gives CDR1 WSHSY, CDR2 SAAADI. The CDR3 covers 14 residues. V was pared by 5 bases and J by 6 bases, with 6 bases of the junction left unmatched. The CDR3 spells CASSWASGGSEQYF. The CDR3 DNA sequence: TGCGCCAGCAGTTGGGCTAGCGGGGGGTCCGAGCAGTACTTC.

CDR3 amino acids: CASSLNKLQGVRQPQHF. DNA for the CDR3: TGTGCCAGCAGCTTAAATAAATTACAGGGGGTACGGCAGCCCCAGCATTTT. The chain employs TRBV5-6 and TRBJ1-5; the match to TRBD1 covers 8 bases. The CDR3 consists of 17 residues. Trimming cost V 2 bases and J 7 bases; bases outside gene matches: 14. Germline CDR1 and CDR2: SGHDT and YYEEEE.

The V call is TRBV19, the J call TRBJ1-4; D unclear. Per the germline V gene, CDR1 is LNHDA and CDR2 is SQIVND (reference sequence). V was trimmed by 4 bases and J by 5 bases, leaving 14 bases between them. This CDR3 is 15 amino acids long. The CDR3 nucleotides are TGTGCCAGTAGTACTTATCTGAGTCGGAATGAAAAACTGTTTTTT. This gives the protein CASSTYLSRNEKLFF.

The rearrangement joins TRBV9 to TRBJ2-3; 7 bases fit TRBD2. Germline V lookup: CDR1 SGDLS, CDR2 YYNGEE. V shed 3 bases, J shed 6 bases, and the junction held 13 bases outside the gene matches. CDR3 length: 16 residues. CDR3 sequence (DNA): TGTGCCAGCAGCGGGAGGTCGAGCGGGGCCCGGGATACGCAGTATTTT. Translation: CASSGRSSGARDTQYF.

The V call is TRBV15, the J call TRBJ1-4; 9 bases match TRBD1. This CDR3 contains 15 residues. The germline CDR1 and CDR2 sequences are LNHNV and YYDKDF (reference sequence). The ends lost 3 bases at V and 7 bases at J; junction bases unmatched: 6. In nucleotides, the CDR3 is TGTGCCACCAGCAGGGACAGGGGAGGAGGTGAAAAACTGTTTTTT. Translated: CATSRDRGGGEKLFF.

The chain combines TRBV4-1 with TRBJ1-2; D perhaps matches TRBD1 (6 bases). There are 14 residues in the CDR3. CDR1 and CDR2 from the germline V gene are MGHRA and YSYEKL. With 2 bases removed from V and 8 bases from J, the gap between germline ends came to 15 bases. In DNA, the CDR3 is TGCGCCAGCAGCCAACCGGGACAATCGCGGGGCTACACCTTC. As protein: CASSQPGQSRGYTF.